Shown below are 20 T cell receptor beta chains from a single sample sequenced in a study of post-analysis software for immune sequencing data. Findings and caveats of the study: When patients were compared with controls, 4 or 5 TRBV segments were more frequent, TRBV5-6, TRBV5-1 and TRBV20-1 among them.

Unique molecular identifiers were built into the TCR beta cDNA libraries. In TCRdb, the PCR reads were re-called with MiXCR into one record per CDR3 protein. This sample yields 380,000 or so distinct CDR3 sequences, of which around a third are seen a single time; about an eighth belongs to the top ten. For these TCRs, the target antigens are not known. The specimen sequenced was blood. The origin of the receptors is a girl aged 10-17 years with multiple sclerosis.

V is TRBV11-2 and J is TRBJ2-5; D is possibly TRBD2 (5 bases). Germline assignment: CDR1 SGHAT and CDR2 FQNNGV. The CDR3 covers 14 residues. Trimming cost V 5 bases and J 4 bases, with 14 bases left between them. CDR3 bases: TGTGCCAGCAGCCCCGGGGTGATAGCAGAGACCCAGTACTTC. Its translation is CASSPGVIAETQYF.

In nucleotides, the CDR3 is TGCGCCAGCAGCTTTGAGACAGGGGGCTACGAGCAGTACTTC. Protein: CASSFETGGYEQYF. V is TRBV5-1 and J is TRBJ2-7, with 9 positions matching TRBD1. The germline V gene has CDR1 SGHRS and CDR2 YFSETQ. The ends lost 2 bases at V and 3 bases at J; junction bases unmatched: 3. This CDR3 is 14 amino acids long.

J is TRBJ1-1 and V is TRBV30, with a possible D match to TRBD1 (5 bases). The germline V gene has CDR1 GTSNPN and CDR2 SVGIG (reference sequence). The CDR3 contains 13 residues. V gave up 0 bases and J gave up 1 base, with 6 bases separating them. The CDR3 spells CAWSVQGNTEAFF. CDR3 sequence (DNA): TGTGCCTGGAGTGTGCAGGGGAACACTGAAGCTTTCTTT.

The genes are TRBV29-1 and TRBJ2-1, with 11 bases matching TRBD2. Germline CDR1 SQVTM, CDR2 ANQGSEA. Trimming at V came to 8 bases and at J to 8 bases, leaving 20 bases not matched to a gene. This CDR3 region has 17 residues. CDR3 loop: CSPVGSGGAIVHDEQFF. CDR3 in DNA: TGCAGCCCTGTGGGTAGCGGGGGGGCAATCGTTCACGATGAGCAGTTCTTC.

The chain has TRBV3-1 and TRBJ2-7; 7 bases match TRBD1. The CDR3 sequence is 16 residues long. V dropped 1 base and J dropped 5; count of bases not matched to a gene: 11. The germline V gene has CDR1 LGHDT and CDR2 YNNKEL (reference sequence). The DNA of the CDR3 is TGTGCCAGCAGCCAAGGCCTGACAGGGTTCAGACACGAGCAGTACTTC. Translated, it gives CASSQGLTGFRHEQYF.

The chain is built from TRBV7-9 and TRBJ2-5, with D perhaps matching TRBD1 (5 bases). V shed 4 bases and J shed 3 bases, with 15 bases lying between them. CDR3 length: 15 amino acids. Germline assignment: CDR1 SEHNR and CDR2 FQNEAQ (reference sequence). CDR3 DNA: TGTGCCAGCAGCTCCGGCTTAAGCAGGGAAGAGACCCAGTACTTC. Translated: CASSSGLSREETQYF. The complete variable domain, with remaining parts taken from reference TRBV7-9 and TRBJ2-5, reads DTGVSQNPRHKITKRGQNVTFRCDPISEHNRLYWYRQTLGQGPEFLTYFQNEAQLEKSRLLSDRFSAERPKGSFSTLEIQRTEQGDSAMYLCASSSGLSREETQYFGPGTRLLVL.

The V call is TRBV29-1, the J call TRBJ2-2; D not certain. The V end was cut by 4 bases, the J end by 3 bases, with 12 bases between. CDR3 length: 14 residues. CDR1 and CDR2 (germline): SQVTM, ANQGSEA. Here the CDR3 DNA reads TGCAGCGTTGCTGGTAGCTGGGACACCGGGGAGCTGTTTTTT. Translation: CSVAGSWDTGELFF.

This clonotype appeared a few times. The chain is built from TRBV7-2 and TRBJ2-3, with D perhaps being TRBD1 or TRBD2 (5 bases each). The CDR3 covers 14 residues. V was shortened by 5 bases and J by 7 bases, with 16 bases between the two germline ends. Germline assignment: CDR1 SGHTA and CDR2 FQGNSA. The CDR3 DNA reads as TGTGCCAGCAGCCCAGGGACGCAGGTTTATACGCAGTATTTT. As protein: CASSPGTQVYTQYF.

The gene calls are TRBV7-6 and TRBJ2-1; 7 bases line up with TRBD1. The CDR3 loop spans 17 amino acids. The germline V gene encodes CDR1 SGHVS and CDR2 FNYEAQ. V gave up 1 base and J gave up 5 bases; unmatched junction bases: 11. CDR3 sequence: CASSLVSGTAANNEQFF. The CDR3 DNA follows: TGTGCCAGCAGCTTAGTTAGTGGGACAGCAGCTAACAATGAGCAGTTCTTC.

The chain employs TRBV6-6 and TRBJ1-2, with D uncertain. The CDR3 loop spans 14 amino acids. V was cut by 6 bases and J by 0 bases, with 11 bases left in between. Per the germline V gene, CDR1 is MNHNY and CDR2 is SVGAGI (reference sequence). The CDR3 bases are TGTGCCAGCAGACACAGCCAAACTAACTATGGCTACACCTTC. This codes for CASRHSQTNYGYTF.

This clonotype was picked up a small number of times. The chain recombines TRBV29-1 with TRBJ2-5, with 9 bases that match TRBD1. Looked up from germline, CDR1 is SQVTM and CDR2 is ANQGSEA. This CDR3 region has 14 residues. J lost 2 bases, V lost 6 bases, and 7 bases had no gene match. This CDR3 reads CSVGLGTGQETQYF. The CDR3 DNA is TGCAGCGTAGGGCTGGGGACAGGGCAAGAGACCCAGTACTTC.

The chain joins TRBV4-1 to TRBJ2-1, with 15 bases identical to TRBD2. J was trimmed by 7 bases and V by 1 base; bases with no gene match: 5. In germline, CDR1 is MGHRA, CDR2 YSYEKL. The length of the CDR3 is 17 residues. CDR3 nucleotide sequence: TGCGCCAGCAGCCAAGTGGGACTAGCGGGGGGCGGAAATGAGCAGTTCTTC. Protein sequence: CASSQVGLAGGGNEQFF.

The rearrangement uses TRBV3-1 and TRBJ1-5; TRBD1 is a possible D gene (5 bases). Germline V lookup: CDR1 LGHDT, CDR2 YNNKEL (reference sequence). The CDR3 extends over 12 amino acids. Between the trimmed V and J ends, which lost 2 bases and 7 bases, there was a span of 6 bases. The CDR3 loop is CASSQQGQPQHF. In DNA form, the CDR3 reads TGTGCCAGCAGCCAACAGGGACAGCCCCAGCATTTT. The whole variable domain, filled in from reference TRBV3-1 and TRBJ1-5, reads DTAVSQTPKYLVTQMGNDKSIKCEQNLGHDTMYWYKQDSKKFLKIMFSYNNKELIINETVPNRFSPKSPDKAHLNLHINSLELGDSAVYFCASSQQGQPQHFGDGTRLSIL.

CDR3 DNA: TGTGCCAGCAGTGACCAACAGGGGAGGGGCGCGTTCTTC. It codes for CASSDQQGRGAFF. The gene calls are TRBV6-1 and TRBJ2-1; perhaps D is TRBD1 or TRBD2 (7 bases each). The V end was cut by 3 bases, the J end by 15 bases, with 18 bases between. CDR3 size: 13 residues. The germline CDR1 and CDR2 sequences are MNHNS and SASEGT.

This chain connects TRBV7-9 to TRBJ1-3; tentatively, D is TRBD1 (5 bases). The V gene lost 5 bases and the J gene lost 4 bases, with 9 bases spanning the gap. Germline-derived CDR1 and CDR2 are SEHNR and FQNEAQ (reference sequence). The CDR3 has 13 residues. The CDR3 nucleotides read TGTGCCAGCAGCCCGAGACAGGGAAACACCATATATTTT. Amino acid sequence: CASSPRQGNTIYF.

A few counts support this clonotype. V usage is TRBV6-2 or TRBV6-3 and J usage is TRBJ2-7, with TRBD1 matching over 9 bases. The CDR3 sequence is 17 residues long. Trimming removed 7 bases from V and 3 bases from J; junction bases left unmatched: 16. In germline, CDR1 is MNHEY, CDR2 SVGEGT. DNA for the CDR3: TGTGCCAGCATAGCAGGGCGCGGGACAGGGAAAAACTACGAGCAGTACTTC. Protein: CASIAGRGTGKNYEQYF.

This clonotype has only a few counts. V gene TRBV6-1 combines with J gene TRBJ2-3; 10 bases are a match to TRBD1. V lost 10 bases, J lost 3 bases, and 10 bases stayed unmatched. CDR3 length equals 15 residues. Germline CDR1 MNHNS, CDR2 SASEGT. CDR3 sequence: CATRWTGGLTDTQYF. For the CDR3, the DNA is TGTGCCACCAGATGGACAGGGGGGTTGACAGATACGCAGTATTTT.

The V call is TRBV7-9, the J call TRBJ1-2; D is possibly TRBD1 (5 bases). The V end was cut by 5 bases, the J end by 8 bases, with 15 bases between. Germline V CDR1 and CDR2: SEHNR, FQNEAQ (reference sequence). This CDR3 has 13 amino acids. CDR3 amino acids: CASSRRDLWGYTF. The CDR3, as DNA: TGTGCCAGCAGCCGCCGGGACCTATGGGGCTACACCTTC.

V gene TRBV5-1 combines with J gene TRBJ2-3; 9 nucleotides line up with TRBD1. The germline V gene encodes CDR1 SGHRS and CDR2 YFSETQ. The CDR3 runs 16 residues. With V trimmed by 0 bases and J by 1 base, 3 bases remained unmatched. The CDR3 DNA reads as TGCGCCAGCAGCTTGGGACAGGGGGTCGGCACAGATACGCAGTATTTT. This codes for CASSLGQGVGTDTQYF.

V is TRBV29-1 and J is TRBJ2-3, with 9 bases matching TRBD2. The CDR3 covers 12 residues. The trim removed 7 bases at V and 3 bases at J, leaving 2 bases unmatched. The V gene's germline CDR1 is SQVTM and CDR2 ANQGSEA. The CDR3 sequence is CSGLAETDTQYF. The CDR3 DNA reads TGCAGCGGACTAGCGGAGACAGATACGCAGTATTTT.